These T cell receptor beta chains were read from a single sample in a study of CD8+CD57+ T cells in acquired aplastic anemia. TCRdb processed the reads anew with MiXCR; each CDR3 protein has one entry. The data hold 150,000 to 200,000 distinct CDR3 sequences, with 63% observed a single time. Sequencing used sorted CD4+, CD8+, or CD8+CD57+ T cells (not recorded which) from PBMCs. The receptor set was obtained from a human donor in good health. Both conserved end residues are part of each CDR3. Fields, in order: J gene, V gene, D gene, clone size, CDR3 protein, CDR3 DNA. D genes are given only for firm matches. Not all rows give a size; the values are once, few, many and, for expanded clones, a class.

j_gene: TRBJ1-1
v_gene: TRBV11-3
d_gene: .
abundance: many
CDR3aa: CASSLDYDTEAFF
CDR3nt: TGTGCCAGCAGCTTAGATTACGACACTGAAGCTTTCTTT

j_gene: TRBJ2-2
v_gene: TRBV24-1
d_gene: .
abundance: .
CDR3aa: CATSGAGANTRELFF
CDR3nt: TGTGCCACCAGTGGGGCAGGGGCGAACACCAGGGAGCTGTTTTTT

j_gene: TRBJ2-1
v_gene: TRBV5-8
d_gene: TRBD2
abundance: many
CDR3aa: CASSRRAGGSYNEQFF
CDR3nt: TGTGCCAGCAGCAGACGAGCGGGAGGGTCCTACAATGAGCAGTTCTTC

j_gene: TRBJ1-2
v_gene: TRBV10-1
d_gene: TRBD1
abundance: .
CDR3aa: CASSWTGSVYGYTF
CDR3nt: TGCGCCAGCAGTTGGACAGGGAGTGTCTATGGCTACACCTTC

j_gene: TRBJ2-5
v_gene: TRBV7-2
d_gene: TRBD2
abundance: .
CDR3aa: CASSLGALAGGLGETQYF
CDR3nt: TGTGCCAGCAGCTTAGGGGCACTAGCGGGGGGGCTAGGGGAGACCCAGTACTTC

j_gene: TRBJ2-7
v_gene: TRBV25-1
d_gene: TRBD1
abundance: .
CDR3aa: CASSARDRGYEQYF
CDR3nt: TGTGCCAGCAGTGCCCGGGACAGGGGCTACGAGCAGTACTTC

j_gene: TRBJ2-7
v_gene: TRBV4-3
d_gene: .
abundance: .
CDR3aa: CASSQALREGYEQYF
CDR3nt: TGCGCCAGCAGCCAAGCCCTCAGGGAAGGCTACGAGCAGTACTTC

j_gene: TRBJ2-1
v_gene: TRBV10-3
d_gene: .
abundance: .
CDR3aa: CAISDWGELASYNEQFF
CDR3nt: TGTGCCATCAGTGATTGGGGGGAACTTGCCTCCTACAATGAGCAGTTCTTC

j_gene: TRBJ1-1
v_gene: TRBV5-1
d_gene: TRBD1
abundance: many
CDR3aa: CASGPLPTGVVNTEAFF
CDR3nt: TGCGCCAGCGGCCCACTACCGACAGGGGTTGTGAACACTGAAGCTTTCTTT

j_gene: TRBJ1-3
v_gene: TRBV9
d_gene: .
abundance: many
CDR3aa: CASSVDLGVHSGNTIYF
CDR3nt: TGTGCCAGCAGCGTAGATCTCGGCGTACACTCTGGAAACACCATATATTTT

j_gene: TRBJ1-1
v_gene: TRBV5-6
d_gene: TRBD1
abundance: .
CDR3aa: CASSLDDRVTDEAFF
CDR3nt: TGTGCCAGCAGCTTGGATGACAGGGTGACGGATGAAGCTTTCTTT

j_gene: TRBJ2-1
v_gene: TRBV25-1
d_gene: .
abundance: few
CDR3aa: CASSGEPGSNEQFF
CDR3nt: TGTGCCAGCAGTGGAGAACCGGGAAGCAATGAGCAGTTCTTC

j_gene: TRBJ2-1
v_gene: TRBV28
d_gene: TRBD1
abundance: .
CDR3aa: CASWDRVGSEQFF
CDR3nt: TGTGCCAGCTGGGACAGGGTAGGAAGTGAGCAGTTCTTC

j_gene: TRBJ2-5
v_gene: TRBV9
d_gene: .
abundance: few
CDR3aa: CASSADPRIETQYF
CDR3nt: TGTGCCAGCAGCGCCGACCCCCGGATAGAGACCCAGTACTTC